This record covers a single T cell receptor (beta chain). The repertoire was sequenced with immunoSEQ multiplex PCR; TCRdb's copy has only in-frame clones and lacks some. The data show more than 200,000 clones, with 80% seen just once and approximately 4.6% held by the top ten. The sample is drawn from a study of blood T cell repertoires in COVID-19. Participant-reported clinical history was the basis for cohort assignment. After removal of 5 bases from V and 0 bases from J, the junction contained 4 bases not matched to a gene. Germline V gene sequence: CDR1 GTSNPN, CDR2 SVGIG (reference sequence). The CDR3 sequence is 14 residues long.

The source material was PBMCs or T cells enriched from blood (not recorded which). The sequence was collected from a man younger than 45 with acute COVID-19. V and J are TRBV30 and TRBJ1-3; 7 bases line up with TRBD1. This CDR3 reads CAWVTGVSGNTIYF. CDR3 coding DNA: TGTGCCTGGGTTACAGGGGTCTCTGGAAACACCATATATTTT.